The 2 T cell receptor beta chains presented below share a single source sample, sequenced in a study of T cell changes during pregnancy in multiple sclerosis. The assay was immunoSEQ multiplex PCR, and TCRdb's table has in-frame clones only and misses some. Of 35,000 to 40,000 clones listed, about 89% were seen once; the top ten hold 0.37%. Sequenced material: CD4+ T cells from peripheral blood mononuclear cells, taken in the third trimester of pregnancy. These receptors were obtained from a female donor in good health, enrolled as a control in a pregnancy study.

The chain recombines TRBV11-1 with TRBJ1-2, with 10 bases aligning to TRBD1. V lost 5 bases to trimming and J lost 8 bases; unmatched junction nucleotides: 5. This CDR3 has 13 amino acids. Per the germline V gene, CDR1 is SGHAT and CDR2 is FQDESV (reference sequence). The CDR3 DNA follows: TGTGCCAGCAGCCAGGGACAGGGGCGAGGCTACACCTTC. Its protein product is CASSQGQGRGYTF.

This chain joins TRBV6-1 and TRBJ2-7; TRBD1 is a possible D gene (6 bases). In germline, CDR1 is MNHNS, CDR2 SASEGT. This CDR3 has 13 residues. The ends were cut back, 4 bases at V and 3 bases at J, with 10 bases in the middle. The CDR3 bases are TGTGCCAGCAGTGTGGGACAATTCTACGAGCAGTACTTC. Protein: CASSVGQFYEQYF.